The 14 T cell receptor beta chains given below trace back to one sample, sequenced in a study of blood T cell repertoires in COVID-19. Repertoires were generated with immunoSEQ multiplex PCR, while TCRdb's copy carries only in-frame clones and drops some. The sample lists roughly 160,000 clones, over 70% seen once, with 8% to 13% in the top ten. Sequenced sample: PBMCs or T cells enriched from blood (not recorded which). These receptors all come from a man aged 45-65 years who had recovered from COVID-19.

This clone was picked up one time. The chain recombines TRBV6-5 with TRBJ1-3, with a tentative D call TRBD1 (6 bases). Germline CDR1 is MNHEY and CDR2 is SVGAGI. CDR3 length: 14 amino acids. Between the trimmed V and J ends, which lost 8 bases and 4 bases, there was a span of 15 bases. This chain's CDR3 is CASLKAGAGNTIYF. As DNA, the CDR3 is TGTGCCAGCCTAAAGGCAGGGGCAGGAAACACCATATATTTT.

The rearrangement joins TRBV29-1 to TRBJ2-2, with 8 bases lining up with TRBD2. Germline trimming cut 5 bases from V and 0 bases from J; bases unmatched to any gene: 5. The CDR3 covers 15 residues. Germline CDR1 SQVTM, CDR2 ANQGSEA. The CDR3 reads CSVSGTRANTGELFF. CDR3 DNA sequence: TGCAGCGTTTCAGGGACTAGAGCGAACACCGGGGAGCTGTTTTTT.

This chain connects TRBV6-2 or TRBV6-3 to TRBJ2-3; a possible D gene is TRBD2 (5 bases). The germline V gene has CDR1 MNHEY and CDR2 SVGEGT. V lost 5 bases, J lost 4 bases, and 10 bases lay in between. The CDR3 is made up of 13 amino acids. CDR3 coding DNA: TGTGCCAGCAGTGTGATGAGGGCAGATACGCAGTATTTT. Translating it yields CASSVMRADTQYF.

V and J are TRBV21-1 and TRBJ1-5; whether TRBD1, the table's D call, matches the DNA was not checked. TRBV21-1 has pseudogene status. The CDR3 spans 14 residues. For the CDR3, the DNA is TGTGCCAGCAGCAGACAGGGGAGCAATCAGCCCCAGCATTTT. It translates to CASSRQGSNQPQHF.

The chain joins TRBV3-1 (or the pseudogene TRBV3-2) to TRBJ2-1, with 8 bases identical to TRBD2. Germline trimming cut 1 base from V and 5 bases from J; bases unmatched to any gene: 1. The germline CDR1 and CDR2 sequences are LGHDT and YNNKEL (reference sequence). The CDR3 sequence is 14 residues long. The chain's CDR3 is CASSQGGGNNEQFF. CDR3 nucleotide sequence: TGTGCCAGCAGCCAAGGCGGGGGGAACAATGAGCAGTTCTTC.

The CDR3 is CASSSTQQGPGNTIYF. CDR3 nucleotide sequence: TGCGCCAGCAGCTCAACACAACAGGGGCCTGGAAACACCATATATTTT. The V gene is TRBV5-1, the J gene TRBJ1-3; the match to TRBD1 covers 7 bases. The CDR3 has 16 amino acids. Germline trimming cut 3 bases from V and 2 bases from J; bases unmatched to any gene: 8. From germline, CDR1 is SGHRS and CDR2 YFSETQ. Full variable domain (outside the CDR3, taken from reference TRBV5-1 and TRBJ1-3): KAGVTQTPRYLIKTRGQQVTLSCSPISGHRSVSWYQQTPGQGLQFLFEYFSETQRNKGNFPGRFSGRQFSNSRSEMNVSTLELGDSALYLCASSSTQQGPGNTIYFGEGSWLTVV.

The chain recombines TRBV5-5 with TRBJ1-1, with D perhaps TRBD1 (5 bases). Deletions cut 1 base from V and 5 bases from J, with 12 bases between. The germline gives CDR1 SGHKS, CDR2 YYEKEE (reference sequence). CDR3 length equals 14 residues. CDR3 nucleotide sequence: TGTGCCAGCAGCTTGCGGGCAGGGTATACTGAAGCTTTCTTT. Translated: CASSLRAGYTEAFF.

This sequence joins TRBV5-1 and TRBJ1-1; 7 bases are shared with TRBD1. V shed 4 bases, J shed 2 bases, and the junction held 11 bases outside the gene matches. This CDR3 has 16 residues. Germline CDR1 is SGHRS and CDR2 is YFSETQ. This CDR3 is CASSIREGARNTEAFF. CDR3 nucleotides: TGCGCCAGCAGCATACGAGAGGGGGCTCGAAACACTGAAGCTTTCTTT. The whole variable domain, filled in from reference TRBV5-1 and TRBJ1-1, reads KAGVTQTPRYLIKTRGQQVTLSCSPISGHRSVSWYQQTPGQGLQFLFEYFSETQRNKGNFPGRFSGRQFSNSRSEMNVSTLELGDSALYLCASSIREGARNTEAFFGQGTRLTVV.

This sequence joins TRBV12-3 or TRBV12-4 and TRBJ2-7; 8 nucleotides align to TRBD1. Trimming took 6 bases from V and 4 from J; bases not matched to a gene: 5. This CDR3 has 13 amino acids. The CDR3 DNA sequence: TGTGCCAGCAGGCCGGACAGGGCTTACGAGCAGTACTTC. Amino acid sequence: CASRPDRAYEQYF.

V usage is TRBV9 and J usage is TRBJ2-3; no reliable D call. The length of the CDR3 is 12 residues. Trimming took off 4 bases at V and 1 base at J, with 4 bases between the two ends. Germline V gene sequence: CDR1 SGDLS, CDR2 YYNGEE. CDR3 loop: CASSPGTDTQYF. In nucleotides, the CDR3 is TGTGCCAGCAGCCCCGGCACAGATACGCAGTATTTT. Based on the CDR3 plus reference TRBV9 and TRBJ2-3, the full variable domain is DSGVTQTPKHLITATGQRVTLRCSPRSGDLSVYWYQQSLDQGLQFLIQYYNGEERAKGNILERFSAQQFPDLHSELNLSSLELGDSALYFCASSPGTDTQYFGPGTRLTVL.

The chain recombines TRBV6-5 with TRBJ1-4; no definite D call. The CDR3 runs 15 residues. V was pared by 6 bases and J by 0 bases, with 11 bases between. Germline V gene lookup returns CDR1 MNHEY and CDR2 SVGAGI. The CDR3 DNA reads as TGTGCCAGCAGGCCTACAGCCGCAACTAATGAAAAACTGTTTTTT. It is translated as CASRPTAATNEKLFF.

The CDR3 sequence is CATGTGIAYNEQFF. CDR3 DNA: TGTGCCACTGGGACAGGGATCGCCTACAATGAGCAGTTCTTC. This sequence joins TRBV19 and TRBJ2-1; 9 bases are a match to TRBD1. Per the germline V gene, CDR1 is LNHDA and CDR2 is SQIVND (reference sequence). The CDR3 consists of 14 residues. The trim removed 10 bases at V and 2 bases at J, leaving 6 bases unmatched.

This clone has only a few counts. The CDR3 nucleotides are TGTGCCACCAGTGGAGCCGATTTCGGTGAAAAACTGTTTTTT. Translated: CATSGADFGEKLFF. V is TRBV24-1 and J is TRBJ1-4; D gene uncertain. V shed 5 bases and J shed 7 bases, with 13 bases lying between them. Germline V gives CDR1 KGHDR, CDR2 SFDVKD. This CDR3 contains 14 residues.

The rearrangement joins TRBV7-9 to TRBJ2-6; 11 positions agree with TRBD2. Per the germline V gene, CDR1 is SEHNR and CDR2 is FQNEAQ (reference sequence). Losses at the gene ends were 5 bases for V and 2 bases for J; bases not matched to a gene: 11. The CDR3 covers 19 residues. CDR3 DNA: TGTGCCAGCAGCCCCTTGGGGGGTAGCGGGAGGGCTGGGGCCAACGTCCTGACTTTC. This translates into CASSPLGGSGRAGANVLTF.